This TCR beta chain derives from a study of CD8 T cells in ankylosing spondylitis. General study points: Peripheral blood held disease-linked clones only at relatively low frequency, and these were CD8+. There was a TCR beta motif, made of several highly homologous variants, that appeared characteristic of ankylosing spondylitis blood. There was reportedly significant enrichment of clones that were disease-linked in matched ankylosing spondylitis synovial fluid.

A word on this clonotype: Its target is not known.

With molecular barcodes, quantitative 5'-RACE was used to make the TCR beta libraries. Using its own MiXCR run on the 5' RACE reads, TCRdb lists one record per CDR3 protein. The sample yields fewer than 500,000 distinct CDR3 sequences, about a fifth seen once. Germline CDR1 reads MNHEY; CDR2 reads SMNVEV (reference sequence). The CDR3 sequence is 19 residues long. Unmatched junction bases numbered 19, after V lost 5 bases and J lost 2 bases. V is TRBV27 and J is TRBJ2-7; TRBD2 matches at 9 bases. This sequence was found in a male donor with ankylosing spondylitis. The sample was blood, either unsorted or a sorted T cell fraction (not recorded which). The CDR3 nucleotides are TGTGCCAGCAGTCTGGGACTCGCGGGAGGGCCAGATAGAACCTACGAGCAGTACTTC. Translating gives CASSLGLAGGPDRTYEQYF.